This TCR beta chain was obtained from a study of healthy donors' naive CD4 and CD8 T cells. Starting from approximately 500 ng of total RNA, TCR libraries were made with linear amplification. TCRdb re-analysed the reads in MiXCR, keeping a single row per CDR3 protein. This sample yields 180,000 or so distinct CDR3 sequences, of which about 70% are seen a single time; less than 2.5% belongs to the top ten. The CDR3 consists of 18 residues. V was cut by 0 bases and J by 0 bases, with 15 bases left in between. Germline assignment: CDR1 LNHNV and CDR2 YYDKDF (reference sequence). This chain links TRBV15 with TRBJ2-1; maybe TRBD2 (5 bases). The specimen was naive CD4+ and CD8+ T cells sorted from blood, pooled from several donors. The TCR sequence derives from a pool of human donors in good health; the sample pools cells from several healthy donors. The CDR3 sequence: CATSRDVWERSSYNEQFF. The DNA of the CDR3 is TGTGCCACCAGCAGAGATGTGTGGGAGCGGAGCTCCTACAATGAGCAGTTCTTC.